The 21 T cell receptor beta chains given below trace back to one sample, sequenced in a study of blood T cell repertoires in COVID-19. TCRdb keeps only in-frame clones here, not all; method: immunoSEQ multiplex PCR. The sample consists of a few hundred thousand clones, more than 75% of them appearing once. The sequencing input was PBMCs or T cells enriched from blood (not recorded which). The receptors stem from a woman aged 25 to 45 who had recovered from COVID-19.

This clone was recorded only once. This rearrangement joins TRBV11-3 to TRBJ2-5, with 11 bases lining up with TRBD2. The germline CDR1 and CDR2 sequences are SGHNT and YENEEA. This CDR3 is built from 17 residues. V trimming: 5 bases; J trimming: 0 bases; junction bases outside the gene matches: 8. The CDR3 bases are TGTGCCAGCAGCCCTCGACTAGCGGGGCAGTACCAAGAGACCCAGTACTTC. Encoded protein: CASSPRLAGQYQETQYF.

J is TRBJ2-1 and V is TRBV19, with 9 bases identical to TRBD2. Germline-derived CDR1 and CDR2 are LNHDA and SQIVND (reference sequence). After removal of 2 bases from V and 10 bases from J, the junction contained 9 bases not matched to a gene. The CDR3 has 15 amino acids. DNA for the CDR3: TGTGCCAGTAGTATATTGGGACTAGCCGCGGAAGAGCAGTTCTTC. It translates to CASSILGLAAEEQFF.

The chain joins TRBV28 to TRBJ2-6, with D possibly matching TRBD1 (6 bases). There are 16 residues in the CDR3. In germline, CDR1 is MDHEN, CDR2 SYDVKM. With 6 bases removed from V and 1 base from J, the gap between germline ends came to 13 bases. CDR3 sequence (DNA): TGTGCCAGCAGCCGTCCGCAGGGGTCTGGGGCCAACGTCCTGACTTTC. Translation gives CASSRPQGSGANVLTF.

J is TRBJ1-2 and V is TRBV10-2; TRBD1 agrees at 7 bases. The CDR3 totals 15 residues. CDR1 and CDR2 (germline): WSHSY, SAAADI. Trimming removed 2 bases from V and 3 bases from J; junction bases left unmatched: 6. The DNA of the CDR3 is TGCGCCAGCAGTGAGACAGGGGCCCATTACTATGGCTACACCTTC. As protein: CASSETGAHYYGYTF.

CDR3 residues: CATSRDTGSYNEQFF. CDR3 nucleotides: TGTGCCACCAGCAGAGACACGGGGAGCTACAATGAGCAGTTCTTC. The rearrangement links TRBV15 to TRBJ2-1; D is possibly TRBD2 (5 bases). Trimming cost V 0 bases and J 3 bases, with 9 bases left between them. This CDR3 has 15 amino acids. Germline V gives CDR1 LNHNV, CDR2 YYDKDF (reference sequence). The whole variable domain, remainder taken from reference TRBV15 and TRBJ2-1, is DAMVIQNPRYQVTQFGKPVTLSCSQTLNHNVMYWYQQKSSQAPKLLFHYYDKDFNNEADTPDNFQSRRPNTSFCFLDIRSPGLGDTAMYLCATSRDTGSYNEQFFGPGTRLTVL.

The chain employs TRBV28 and TRBJ1-1, with TRBD1 matching over 7 bases. CDR1 and CDR2 from the germline V gene are MDHEN and SYDVKM. The trim removed 5 bases at V and 1 base at J, leaving 13 bases unmatched. CDR3 length: 17 amino acids. The DNA for the CDR3 is TGTGCCAGCAGTAACCGACAGGGAGCAGACACGAACACTGAAGCTTTCTTT. Its protein is CASSNRQGADTNTEAFF. Complete variable domain (other parts from reference TRBV28 and TRBJ1-1): DVKVTQSSRYLVKRTGEKVFLECVQDMDHENMFWYRQDPGLGLRLIYFSYDVKMKEKGDIPEGYSVSREKKERFSLILESASTNQTSMYLCASSNRQGADTNTEAFFGQGTRLTVV.

The chain employs TRBV30 and TRBJ2-7; possible D gene TRBD1, 6 bases. The CDR3 is 16 amino acids. The germline V gene encodes CDR1 GTSNPN and CDR2 SVGIG (reference sequence). V lost 4 bases and J lost 4, with 23 bases in between. As DNA, the CDR3 is TGTGCCTGGACCCCATCAGGGGCTTATGGGTCGTACGAGCAGTACTTC. This gives the protein CAWTPSGAYGSYEQYF.

The CDR3 DNA reads as TGTGCCAGCAGCGGACAGTCATCCTACGAGCAGTACTTC. It yields the protein CASSGQSSYEQYF. The chain uses TRBV27 and TRBJ2-7, with D maybe TRBD1 (6 bases). V was clipped by 6 bases and J by 1 base, with 10 bases between them. CDR3 length: 13 residues. The germline gives CDR1 MNHEY, CDR2 SMNVEV (reference sequence).

The genes are TRBV3-1 (or the pseudogene TRBV3-2) and TRBJ1-2, with TRBD1 matching 9 bases. The V gene's germline CDR1 is LGHDT and CDR2 YNNKEL (reference sequence). With 4 bases clipped from V and 7 bases from J, the junction kept 10 bases outside the gene matches. CDR3 length equals 15 residues. The CDR3 is CASSPTGGAFGGYTF. CDR3 in DNA: TGTGCCAGCAGCCCCACAGGGGGCGCGTTTGGTGGCTACACCTTC.

The rearrangement uses TRBV5-4 and TRBJ2-1; D ambiguous. The CDR3 is 17 residues long. V dropped 0 bases and J dropped 0 bases, with 13 bases sitting between them. The germline V gene encodes CDR1 SGHNT and CDR2 YYREEE (reference sequence). The CDR3 spells CASSLGGPTYSYNEQFF. In DNA form, the CDR3 reads TGTGCCAGCAGCTTGGGTGGGCCTACTTACTCCTACAATGAGCAGTTCTTC.

In its sample, this clone was seen a few times. This same CDR3 is encoded by further DNA sequences in the sample. The rearrangement links TRBV24-1 to TRBJ1-2; no reliable D call. CDR1 and CDR2 from the germline V gene are KGHDR and SFDVKD. The CDR3 consists of 13 residues. V was trimmed by 1 base and J by 7 bases, leaving 9 bases between them. CDR3 sequence reads: CATSDFEGSGYTF. CDR3 bases: TGTGCCACCAGTGATTTCGAAGGGAGTGGCTACACCTTC.

This clone was counted once. In DNA, the CDR3 is TGTGCCAGCAGCCCTGGGGGCACCACGAATCAGCCCCAGCATTTT. As protein: CASSPGGTTNQPQHF. V gene TRBV3-1 (or the pseudogene TRBV3-2) combines with J gene TRBJ1-5, with D perhaps TRBD1 (6 bases). Trimming cost V 4 bases and J 4 bases, with 14 bases left between them. This CDR3 contains 15 residues. The germline CDR1 and CDR2 sequences are LGHDT and YNNKEL (reference sequence).

V and J are TRBV24-1 and TRBJ1-5; 11 positions agree with TRBD1. CDR3 length: 15 residues. V lost 6 bases to trimming and J lost 5 bases; unmatched junction nucleotides: 5. Germline V lookup: CDR1 KGHDR, CDR2 SFDVKD. The CDR3 sequence is CATSTGTGGDQPQHF. The CDR3 DNA reads as TGTGCCACCAGTACCGGGACAGGGGGAGATCAGCCCCAGCATTTT.

This chain uses TRBV4-1 with TRBJ1-3, with 7 bases matching TRBD1. The V gene end was trimmed by 4 bases and the J gene end by 6 bases; junction bases not matched to a gene: 6. The CDR3 runs 14 residues. CDR1 and CDR2 (germline): MGHRA, YSYEKL. The CDR3 nucleotides read TGCGCCAGCAGCCTACAGACAGGGAAAAACACCATATATTTT. Protein: CASSLQTGKNTIYF.

This rearrangement joins TRBV19 to TRBJ2-7; D unclear. Germline V CDR1 and CDR2: LNHDA, SQIVND (reference sequence). Trimming took 3 bases from V and 6 from J, leaving 12 bases between them. There are 13 residues in the CDR3. The CDR3 bases are TGTGCCAGTAGTATTTTGGGCAGTAGCGAGCAGTACTTC. Its translation is CASSILGSSEQYF.

The chain joins TRBV6-5 to TRBJ1-1; the D gene is possibly TRBD1 (5 bases). V dropped 4 bases and J dropped 1 base, with 16 bases sitting between them. The CDR3 sequence is 16 residues long. Germline V gene data show CDR1 as MNHEY and CDR2 as SVGAGI. The CDR3 DNA reads as TGTGCCAGCAGTTGGGGCGTGGGAAGGGGGAACACTGAAGCTTTCTTT. Protein product: CASSWGVGRGNTEAFF.

This clone was detected once. The rearrangement uses TRBV9 and TRBJ2-3; 8 nucleotides line up with TRBD2. After removal of 2 bases from V and 5 bases from J, the junction contained 7 bases not matched to a gene. This CDR3 region has 15 residues. CDR1 SGDLS and CDR2 YYNGEE come from the germline V gene. The CDR3 DNA reads TGTGCCAGCAGCGTCTCGGGGGGGCCTGAAGATACGCAGTATTTT. This gives the protein CASSVSGGPEDTQYF.

In this sample, this clone turned up many times. The chain uses TRBV5-1 and TRBJ2-7; possibly TRBD2 for D (6 bases). V shed 0 bases and J shed 1 base, with 11 bases lying between them. The CDR3 totals 15 residues. From germline, CDR1 is SGHRS and CDR2 YFSETQ. CDR3 nucleotides: TGCGCCAGCAGCTTGGCGGGCGGGGCTTCCTACGAGCAGTACTTC. Amino acid sequence: CASSLAGGASYEQYF.

This clone appeared once. This chain connects TRBV10-3 to TRBJ1-1; 7 bases are a match to TRBD1. CDR1 and CDR2 (germline): ENHRY, SYGVKD. CDR3 size: 15 residues. Unmatched junction bases numbered 11, after V lost 7 bases and J lost 3 bases. CDR3 residues: CAIKGAAETHTEAFF. The CDR3 DNA follows: TGTGCCATCAAGGGGGCCGCCGAAACCCACACTGAAGCTTTCTTT.

A single count supports this clone. The chain combines TRBV27 with TRBJ2-2; 7 bases are shared with TRBD2. CDR1 and CDR2 (germline): MNHEY, SMNVEV (reference sequence). This CDR3 spans 13 amino acids. V dropped 5 bases and J dropped 6; count of bases not matched to a gene: 3. CDR3 nucleotide sequence: TGTGCCAGCAGTCTCACTAGCGCCGGGGAGCTGTTTTTT. It is translated as CASSLTSAGELFF.

The CDR3 sequence is CASPGLPGGYTF. The DNA for the CDR3 is TGTGCCAGTCCGGGACTACCGGGAGGCTACACCTTC. V is TRBV6-5 and J is TRBJ1-2, with D possibly TRBD1 on 5 matching bases. The CDR3 is made up of 12 amino acids. Germline values: CDR1 MNHEY, CDR2 SVGAGI. V lost 9 bases to trimming and J lost 8 bases, with 16 bases between them.